This TCR beta chain was documented in a study of cytomegalovirus exposure and HLA in healthy donors (dated by TCRdb to between 2016 and 2019). Describing the broader study: In an earlier analysis of approximately 640 of the donors, 250 to 300 Gb of sequence data and some 120 million unique TCR beta sequences from roughly 180 million T cells were reported. About 300 gigabases of sequencing data and 70 million to 85 million unique TCR sequences were included in an early release covering about 700 HLA-typed donors. Of the roughly 390 genotyped donors, over 70% fell in the genetic ancestry cluster associated with self-reported Caucasian donors. The study aimed to test whether signatures of past pathogen exposure could be identified by cataloging public T cell receptors. The study used immunosequencing to profile the T cell repertoires of about 670 subjects and linked those repertoires to cytomegalovirus serostatus. A separate validation cohort of 90 to 150 different subjects was used in addition to the roughly 720-subject first cohort. The study combined high-throughput TCR immunosequencing, statistical association of individual TCRs with disease status, and machine learning to predict cytomegalovirus infection status. A later analysis re-examined previously published TCR beta repertoires from hundreds of donors and added high-resolution HLA genotyping to investigate patterns of TCR occurrence. In the later analysis, no new phenotypic data were used to find candidate immune exposures; instead, reliance was placed on TCR beta sequences and their occurrence across donors. An earlier analysis of around 540 of the donors applied high-throughput TCR beta sequencing to assess whether each TCR beta V gene segment acted as functional or pseudogenic. Alongside the repertoire data, information on donor age, sex, ethnicity and CMV serostatus was compiled. A later genetic analysis took genome-wide SNP genotypes for about 55% of the roughly 700 donors and used that subset as a discovery cohort. Every discovery cohort repertoire had been produced on one sequencing platform. Both class I and class II loci were covered by HLA typing, at four-digit resolution. The number of typed donors differed by locus: roughly 629-630 for A, B, C, DRB1 and DQB1; 500 to 550 for DQA1; 606 for DPA1; and some 450 for DPB1. About five DR-DQ haplotypes were handled as single units for association and clustering because linkage in the cohort was strong. Among 398 genotyped donors of the cohort, an average of 235,054 unique TCR beta nucleotide sequences were sequenced per donor, around 18% of them non-productive.

The library was produced with the immunoSEQ multiplex PCR assay. For the multiplex PCR, a mixture combining 60 forward primers for TCR Vbeta segments and 13 reverse primers for TCR Jbeta segments was used. Amplification of the CDR3 region of rearranged TCR beta genes was performed with a multiplex PCR assay on genomic DNA. The Illumina HiSeq System was used to sequence the amplified TCR beta libraries as 87-base-pair reads. Concerning the study's data processing: A later analysis counted about 82 million unique TCR beta chains across the 500 to 850 repertoires, and some 11 million of these chains were shared by at least two donors. To remove PCR and sequencing errors, raw reads were error-corrected and collapsed into unique sequences using a nearest-neighbor algorithm that merged closely related sequences. V, D and J gene segments were assigned by aligning CDR3 sequences to IMGT reference sequences. For a sequence to be retained, a match of at least six nucleotides was required to both a V gene segment and a J gene segment. Rearrangements were called productive when the CDR3 lacked stop codons and stayed in frame with V and J; all others were non-productive. Following IMGT convention, CDR3 was defined as the stretch from the second conserved V-encoded cysteine to the conserved J-encoded phenylalanine. In an earlier analysis of around 600 of the donors, sequences lacking an unambiguous match to a single V gene segment were excluded. An earlier analysis of approximately 590 of the donors called V segments functional above 56.7% productive rearrangements and segregating when the between-donor standard deviation exceeded 5%. To diagnose cytomegalovirus status from the catalog of TCR beta chain sequences, a statistical classification framework was built. V and J gene assignment, in a later analysis, came from comparing TCR nucleotide sequences with IMGT/GENE-DB human TR gene sequences. A later analysis assigned CDR3 sequences and most-parsimonious VDJ recombination scenarios with the TCRdist pipeline. A later analysis defined each TCR beta chain by its CDR3 amino acid sequence plus V-gene family, and excluded reads lacking a unique V-gene family. In a later analysis, 450 to 600 highly shared, low-generation-probability nucleotide sequences were removed to address suspected cross-contamination and a sequencing artifact. A later analysis calculated a clonal expansion index for each public chain from normalized within-repertoire ranks of inferred template counts. In a later analysis, generation probabilities were computed using a VDJ recombination model fitted to out-of-frame rearrangements, and the results were checked against IGoR. In a later analysis, hypergeometric tests were used to score TCR-TCR, TCR-HLA and TCR-CMV co-occurrence, with a repertoire-size bias correction applied to TCR pairs. False discovery rates were estimated in a later analysis by permuting HLA or CMV assignments 20 times. In a later analysis, co-occurring TCRs were grouped with DBSCAN, and TCRdist sequence similarity was added when clustering was performed within HLA-allele-positive subsets. For co-occurrence clustering, repertoires with fewer than 30,000 or more than 120,000 public chains were excluded, along with four to six repertoires with anomalous nucleotide sharing. The source is immuneACCESS, and TCRdb retained only in-frame sequences with V and J called. Part of the clones is not carried over; for the studies checked, unresolved V genes explain less than half of this, and the remainder is unexplained. V and J calls and clone size are copied from that table; D and trimming were computed from the DNA. The sample has approximately 180,000 clones on record. The ten top clones hold 5.5% to 7.5% of the sample.

As concerns this clone: Its antigen specificity is not known.

In total, 600 or so healthy bone marrow donors made up the cohort. At the time of sampling, all cohort members were nominally healthy, though unrecorded immune exposures were likely present. The donor was CMV seronegative and was included in the group of 352 seronegative cohort members. A peripheral blood sample was collected from each donor, and TCR beta sequencing was performed on peripheral blood mononuclear cells. The Qiagen DNeasy Blood Extraction Kit was used to extract genomic DNA from the blood cell samples. At the junction V is shortened by 10 bases and J by 4 bases, with 22 bases in between. The CDR3, from cysteine to phenylalanine, totals 15 residues. Only the CDR3 region is kept as DNA, spanning 45 bases read in frame from base 1. The germline V gene supplies CDR1 SNHLY and CDR2 FYNNEI. What the work shows at the level of the full study, not this receptor alone: Assigning TCR associations to individual alleles was difficult when HLA alleles, especially DR and DQ, strongly co-occurred. A few of the identified cytomegalovirus-associated TCR beta chains were confirmed in vitro to be specific for cytomegalovirus antigens. While some public TCRs were present in many individuals, most TCR sequences turned up only very rarely across donors. The earlier analysis of nearly 600 of the donors excluded some 16 rarely observed V segments, including chromosome 9 orphons, because counts were too low. The sequencing pipeline was judged likely to have produced a cluster of highly shared sequence variants as a technical artifact. Because HLA typing was unavailable for some donors at each locus, only the typed subset was used in association tests. In the study, around 150 TCR beta chains were listed as associated with cytomegalovirus. The presence/absence analyses assumed that sequencing depth was roughly uniform across donors, and that assumption may not be true. A later genetic analysis associated a missense DCLRE1C variant with V-gene and J-gene trimming of TCR beta chains, and an independent cohort replicated the association. The 87-base-pair reads could not distinguish some IMGT-functional V segments, including TRBV6-2 and TRBV6-3, so those segments were excluded. A later analysis reported that several top co-occurrence clusters appeared linked to parvovirus B19, influenza, CMV and Epstein-Barr virus. Compared with equally common non-associated chains, HLA-associated TCR beta chains in a later analysis were more clonally expanded and had lower generation probabilities. Cytomegalovirus status was reported to be diagnosed by the classifier with high specificity and sensitivity in both the original and validation cohorts. Immune exposure information for the cohort was limited to CMV serostatus. In this cohort, only TCR beta chains were sequenced, and detectable features were limited by the absence of alpha or paired-chain data. Linkage disequilibrium might explain the correlated functional status among segregating V segments, but an unknown experimental factor could not be excluded. A further reported finding was that TCR beta sequences accurately predicted the HLA-A and HLA-B alleles for most subjects in the first cohort. Compared with the approximately 720-donor mean, donors in an Asian-associated ancestry cluster had fewer N-insertions in productive TCRs, according to a later genetic analysis. A later analysis found that most CMV-associated TCR beta chains appeared HLA-restricted, with HLA associations seemingly driven largely by CMV exposure. At a false discovery rate of 0.05, a later analysis linked 16,000 or so TCR beta sequences to specific HLA alleles. According to the authors, the approach could potentially be generalized to other disease states and immunological phenotypes. Broadly in line with IMGT annotations, most TCR beta V segments showed up in productive rearrangements about 90% or about 30% of the time in an earlier analysis of a few hundred of the donors. A later analysis found that TCR association rates varied across HLA loci, with DRB1 alleles showing the most associated TCRs and HLA-C alleles the fewest.

Sequencing was performed on PBMCs. The V gene is TRBV2 and the J gene is TRBJ1-2; the D region possibly corresponds to TRBD1 (6 bases align). This TCR derives from a man aged 30 to 45 in good health and CMV-seronegative. The CDR3 here reads CATVTWGQRIYGYTF. The nucleotide sequence reads as follows: TGTGCCACCGTAACTTGGGGGCAACGCATCTATGGCTACACCTTC. This CDR3, with the reference TRBV2 and TRBJ1-2 proteins standing in past its ends, gives the full variable domain EPEVTQTPSHQVTQMGQEVILRCVPISNHLYFYWYRQILGQKVEFLVSFYNNEISEKSEIFDDQFSVERPDGSNFTLKIRSTKLEDSAMYFCATVTWGQRIYGYTFGSGTRLTVV.